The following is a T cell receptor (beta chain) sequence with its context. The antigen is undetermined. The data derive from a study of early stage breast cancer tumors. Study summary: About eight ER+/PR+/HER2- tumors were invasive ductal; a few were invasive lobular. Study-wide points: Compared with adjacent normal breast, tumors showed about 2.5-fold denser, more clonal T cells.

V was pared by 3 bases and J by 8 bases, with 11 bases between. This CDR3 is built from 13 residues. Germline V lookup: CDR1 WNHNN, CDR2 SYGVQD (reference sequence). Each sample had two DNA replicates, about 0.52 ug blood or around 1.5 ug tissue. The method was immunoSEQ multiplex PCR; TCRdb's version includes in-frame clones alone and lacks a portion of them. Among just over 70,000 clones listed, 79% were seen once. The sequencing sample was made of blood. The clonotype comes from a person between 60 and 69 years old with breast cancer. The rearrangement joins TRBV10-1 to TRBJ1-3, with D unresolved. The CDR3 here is CASSESATDTIYF. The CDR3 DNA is TGCGCCAGCAGTGAATCGGCGACGGACACCATATATTTT.